The 14 T cell receptor beta chains below all came from one sample that was sequenced in a study of blood T cells in healthy people across ages. The second PCR ran about 6 to 11 cycles with a sample-barcoded 5' primer and J-beta primers. TCRdb analysed the 5' RACE reads with MiXCR anew, one entry per CDR3 protein. The top ten hold approximately 2% of the sample, which has 1.5 million to 2 million distinct CDR3 sequences, around half seen once. Sequencing used blood. These TCRs come from a woman aged 40-49 years in good health.

This clonotype was detected many times. The chain carries TRBV29-1 and TRBJ2-5; 7 bases agree with TRBD1. V lost 4 bases, J lost 5 bases, and 4 bases stayed unmatched. The germline V gene encodes CDR1 SQVTM and CDR2 ANQGSEA. The CDR3 has 12 amino acids. CDR3 loop: CSVATGYETQYF. CDR3 bases: TGCAGCGTTGCGACAGGGTATGAGACCCAGTACTTC.

This clonotype turned up a few times. The chain combines TRBV28 with TRBJ2-4, with 7 bases aligning to TRBD1. J gave up 13 bases and V 7 bases, and 16 bases lay outside the gene matches. Germline CDR1 reads MDHEN; CDR2 reads SYDVKM. The length of the CDR3 is 14 residues. This CDR3 reads CASTMGQTSTKQYF. The CDR3 DNA is TGTGCCAGCACTATGGGACAGACAAGCACGAAGCAGTACTTC.

This clonotype came up a few times. This sequence joins TRBV15 and TRBJ2-7, with 7 bases aligning to TRBD2. CDR3 length: 14 residues. J was trimmed by 2 bases and V by 4 bases; bases with no gene match: 5. Germline CDR1 and CDR2: LNHNV and YYDKDF (reference sequence). The CDR3 sequence is CATSKPSGPYEQYF. The CDR3 DNA follows: TGTGCCACCAGCAAGCCTAGCGGCCCCTACGAGCAGTACTTC.

In its sample, this clonotype was seen many times. Mismatch with germline at one junction end may stem from a read error. This chain joins TRBV5-1 and TRBJ2-7, with TRBD2 as a possible D gene (6 bases). CDR1 SGHRS and CDR2 YFSETQ come from the germline V gene. This CDR3 has 14 residues. The CDR3, as DNA: TGTGCCAGCAGCTTGGACGGGAGCTCCTACGAGCAGTACTTC. Protein sequence: CASSLDGSSYEQYF.

The genes are TRBV6-5 and TRBJ2-4, with D perhaps TRBD2 (6 bases). The end of the DNA is better explained by TRBJ2-7, so the J call may be wrong. The germline V gene has CDR1 MNHEY and CDR2 SVGAGI. The CDR3 spans 18 residues. In DNA form, the CDR3 reads TGTGCCAGCAGTTACCCACGACGAGGAGCATTGCGGGGCTACGAGCAGTACTTC. It specifies CASSYPRRGALRGYEQYF.

In regard to this clonotype: One junction end disagrees with the germline gene, perhaps due to a read error. This chain links TRBV20-1 with TRBJ2-7, with D perhaps TRBD2 (5 bases). The DNA end is a closer match to TRBJ2-5, so the J assignment may be wrong. The CDR3 is 11 amino acids. Germline V CDR1 and CDR2: DFQATT, SNEGSKA (reference sequence). The CDR3, as DNA: TGCGGTGCTAGAGGGTTTGGGACCCAGTACTTC. Translated, it gives CGARGFGTQYF.

The gene calls are TRBV13 and TRBJ2-1; D is perhaps TRBD2 (5 bases). CDR3 size: 16 residues. Germline loops: CDR1 PRHDT, CDR2 FYEKMQ (reference sequence). V was trimmed by 0 bases and J by 5 bases, leaving 14 bases between them. The CDR3 DNA sequence: TGTGCCAGCAGCTTAGGAGAGCCTAGCACCCACAATGAGCAGTTCTTC. As protein: CASSLGEPSTHNEQFF.

J is TRBJ2-4 and V is TRBV15; a possible D gene is TRBD1 (8 bases). CDR1 is LNHNV and CDR2 is YYDKDF in the germline V gene (reference sequence). The CDR3 has 18 amino acids. V lost 5 bases and J lost 4, with 24 bases in between. The CDR3 DNA reads as TGTGCCACCAGCTCCCGGGGGGAGACAGGGGTTGGGAAAAACATTCAGTACTTC. Amino acids: CATSSRGETGVGKNIQYF.

This chain uses TRBV11-1 with TRBJ2-4; D ambiguous. The CDR3 runs to 14 residues. Trimming shortened V by 2 bases and J by 0 bases, and 5 bases separated the two germline ends. CDR1 and CDR2 from the germline V gene are SGHAT and FQDESV (reference sequence). The CDR3 protein is CASSLKVAKNIQYF. In DNA, the CDR3 is TGTGCCAGCAGCTTAAAAGTAGCCAAAAACATTCAGTACTTC.

In its sample, this clonotype was seen a few times. The chain links TRBV11-2 to TRBJ1-2; D call uncertain. CDR3 length: 13 residues. The V and J ends lost 5 bases and 6 bases respectively, with 13 bases between them. Germline CDR1 reads SGHAT; CDR2 reads FQNNGV. CDR3 nucleotides: TGTGCCAGCAGCCCCGGGCCAGGAAATGGCTACACCTTC. It codes for CASSPGPGNGYTF.

A few counts support this clonotype. This chain connects TRBV9 to TRBJ2-7; 9 bases are shared with TRBD1. Germline assignment: CDR1 SGDLS and CDR2 YYNGEE. This CDR3 spans 15 amino acids. V lost 3 bases to trimming and J lost 3 bases; unmatched junction nucleotides: 7. This chain's CDR3 is CASSAWTGDIYEQYF. Written as DNA, the CDR3 is TGTGCCAGCAGCGCTTGGACAGGGGACATCTACGAGCAGTACTTC. Using reference TRBV9 and TRBJ2-7 for the parts outside the CDR3, the full variable domain is DSGVTQTPKHLITATGQRVTLRCSPRSGDLSVYWYQQSLDQGLQFLIQYYNGEERAKGNILERFSAQQFPDLHSELNLSSLELGDSALYFCASSAWTGDIYEQYFGPGTRLTVT.

This clonotype was seen more than once but under ten times. The chain uses TRBV12-3 or TRBV12-4 and TRBJ2-1; a possible D gene is TRBD1 (5 bases). Trimming shortened V by 6 bases and J by 12 bases, and 12 bases separated the two germline ends. This CDR3 is built from 11 residues. The CDR3 region is CASSPRVMQFF. CDR3 coding DNA: TGTGCCAGCAGCCCCAGGGTGATGCAGTTCTTC.

V is TRBV12-3 or TRBV12-4 and J is TRBJ2-1; 10 nucleotides align to TRBD1. This CDR3 is 13 amino acids long. V shed 10 bases and J 10 bases; nucleotides not matched to a gene: 10. This chain's CDR3 is CATTTGGAGEQFF. The DNA for the CDR3 is TGTGCCACTACGACAGGGGGCGCGGGGGAGCAGTTCTTC.

V usage is TRBV2 and J usage is TRBJ2-1, with D tentatively TRBD2 (6 bases). V was pared by 6 bases and J by 7 bases, with 13 bases between. This CDR3 has 13 residues. The germline V gene has CDR1 SNHLY and CDR2 FYNNEI. CDR3 DNA sequence: TGTGCCAGCAGGGACCATGGGGGGAATGAGCAGTTCTTC. It is translated as CASRDHGGNEQFF. The full variable domain, its missing parts supplied by reference TRBV2 and TRBJ2-1, is EPEVTQTPSHQVTQMGQEVILRCVPISNHLYFYWYRQILGQKVEFLVSFYNNEISEKSEIFDDQFSVERPDGSNFTLKIRSTKLEDSAMYFCASRDHGGNEQFFGPGTRLTVL.